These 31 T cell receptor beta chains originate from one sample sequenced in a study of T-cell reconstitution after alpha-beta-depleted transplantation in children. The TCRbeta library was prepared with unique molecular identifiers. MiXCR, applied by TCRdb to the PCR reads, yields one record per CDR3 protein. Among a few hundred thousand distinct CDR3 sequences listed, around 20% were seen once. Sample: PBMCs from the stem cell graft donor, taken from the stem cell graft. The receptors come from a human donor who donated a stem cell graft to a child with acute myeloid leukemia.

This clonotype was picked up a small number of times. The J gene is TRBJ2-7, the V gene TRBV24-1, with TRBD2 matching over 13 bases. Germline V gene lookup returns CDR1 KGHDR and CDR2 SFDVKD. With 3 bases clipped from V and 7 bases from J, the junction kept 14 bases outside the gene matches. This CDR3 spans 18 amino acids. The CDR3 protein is CATSDRTSGRNILREQYF. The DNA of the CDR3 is TGTGCCACCAGTGATCGGACTAGCGGGAGAAACATACTACGGGAGCAGTACTTC.

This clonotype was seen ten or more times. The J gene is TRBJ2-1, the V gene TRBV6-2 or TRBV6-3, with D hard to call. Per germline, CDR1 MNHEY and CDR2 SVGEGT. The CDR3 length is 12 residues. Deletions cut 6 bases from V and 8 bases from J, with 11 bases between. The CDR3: CASSPTGDEQFF. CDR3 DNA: TGTGCCAGCAGCCCTACGGGTGATGAGCAGTTCTTC.

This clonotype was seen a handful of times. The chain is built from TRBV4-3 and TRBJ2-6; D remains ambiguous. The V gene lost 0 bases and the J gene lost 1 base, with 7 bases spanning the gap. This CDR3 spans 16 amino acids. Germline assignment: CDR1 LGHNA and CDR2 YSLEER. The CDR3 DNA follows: TGCGCCAGCAGCCAAGATCCGGCATCTGGGGCCAACGTCCTGACTTTC. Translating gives CASSQDPASGANVLTF.

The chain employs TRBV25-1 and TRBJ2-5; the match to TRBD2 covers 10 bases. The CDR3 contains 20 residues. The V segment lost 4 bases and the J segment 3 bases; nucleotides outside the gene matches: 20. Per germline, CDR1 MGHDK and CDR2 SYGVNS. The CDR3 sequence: CASSGDLLLSSGRSEETQYF. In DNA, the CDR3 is TGTGCCAGCAGTGGAGACCTTCTACTCTCTAGCGGGAGATCTGAAGAGACCCAGTACTTC.

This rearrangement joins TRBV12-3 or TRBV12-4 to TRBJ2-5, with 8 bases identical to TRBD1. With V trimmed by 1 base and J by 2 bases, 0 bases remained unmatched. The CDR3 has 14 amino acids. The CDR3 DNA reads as TGTGCCAGCAGTTTAGGGGACAGGCAAGAGACCCAGTACTTC. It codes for CASSLGDRQETQYF.

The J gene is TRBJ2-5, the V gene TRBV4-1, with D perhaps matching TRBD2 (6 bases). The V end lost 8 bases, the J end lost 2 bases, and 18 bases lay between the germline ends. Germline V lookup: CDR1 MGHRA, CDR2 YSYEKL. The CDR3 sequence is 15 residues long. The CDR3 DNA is TGCGCCAGCCGATCTTACTTAGCGGAACAAGAGACCCAGTACTTC. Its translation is CASRSYLAEQETQYF.

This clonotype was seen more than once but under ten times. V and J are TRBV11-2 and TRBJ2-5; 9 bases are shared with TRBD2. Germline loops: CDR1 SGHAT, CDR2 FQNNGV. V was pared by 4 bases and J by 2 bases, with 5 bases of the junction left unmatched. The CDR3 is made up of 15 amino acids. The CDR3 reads CASSSRLAEQETQYF. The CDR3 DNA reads TGTGCCAGCAGCTCCCGACTAGCGGAACAAGAGACCCAGTACTTC. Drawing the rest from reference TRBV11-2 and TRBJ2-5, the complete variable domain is EAGVAQSPRYKIIEKRQSVAFWCNPISGHATLYWYQQILGQGPKLLIQFQNNGVVDDSQLPKDRFSAERLKGVDSTLKIQPAKLEDSAVYLCASSSRLAEQETQYFGPGTRLLVL.

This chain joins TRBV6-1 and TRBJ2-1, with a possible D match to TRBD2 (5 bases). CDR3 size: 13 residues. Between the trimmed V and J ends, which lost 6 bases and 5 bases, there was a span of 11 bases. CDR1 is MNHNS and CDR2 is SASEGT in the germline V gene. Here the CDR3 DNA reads TGTGCCAGCAGCTCGGACTTCAACAATGAGCAGTTCTTC. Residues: CASSSDFNNEQFF.

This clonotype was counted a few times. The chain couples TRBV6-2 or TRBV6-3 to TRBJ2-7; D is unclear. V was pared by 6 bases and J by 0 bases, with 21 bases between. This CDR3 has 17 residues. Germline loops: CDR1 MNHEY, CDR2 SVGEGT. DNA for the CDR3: TGTGCCAGCAGCTCTGCCATTGGCCGAACTGGCTCCTACGAGCAGTACTTC. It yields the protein CASSSAIGRTGSYEQYF.

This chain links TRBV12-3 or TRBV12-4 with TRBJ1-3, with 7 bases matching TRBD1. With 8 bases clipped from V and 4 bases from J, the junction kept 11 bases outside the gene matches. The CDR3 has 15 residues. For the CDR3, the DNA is TGTGCCAGCCGCAGGGGTCCAGGGGGGGGAAACACCATATATTTT. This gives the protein CASRRGPGGGNTIYF.

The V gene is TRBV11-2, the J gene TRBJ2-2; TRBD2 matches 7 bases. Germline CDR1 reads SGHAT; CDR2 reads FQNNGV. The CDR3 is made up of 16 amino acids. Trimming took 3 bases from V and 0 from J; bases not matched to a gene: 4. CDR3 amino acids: CASSFFSGSNTGELFF. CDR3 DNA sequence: TGTGCCAGCAGCTTTTTTAGCGGGTCGAACACCGGGGAGCTGTTTTTT.

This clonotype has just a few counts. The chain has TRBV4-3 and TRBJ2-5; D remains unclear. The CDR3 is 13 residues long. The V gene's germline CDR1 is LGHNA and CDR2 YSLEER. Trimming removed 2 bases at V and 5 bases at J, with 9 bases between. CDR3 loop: CASSQNRVETQYF. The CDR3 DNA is TGCGCCAGCAGCCAAAACCGGGTCGAGACCCAGTACTTC.

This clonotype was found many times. The DNA for the CDR3 is TGCAGTGCTCCGGAGTCTCTAGCGGGAGGGAATGAGCAGTTCTTC. Its translation is CSAPESLAGGNEQFF. This rearrangement joins TRBV20-1 to TRBJ2-1; 12 bases match TRBD2. CDR3 length: 15 amino acids. V was pared by 5 bases and J by 7 bases, with 9 bases of the junction left unmatched. Germline values: CDR1 DFQATT, CDR2 SNEGSKA (reference sequence).

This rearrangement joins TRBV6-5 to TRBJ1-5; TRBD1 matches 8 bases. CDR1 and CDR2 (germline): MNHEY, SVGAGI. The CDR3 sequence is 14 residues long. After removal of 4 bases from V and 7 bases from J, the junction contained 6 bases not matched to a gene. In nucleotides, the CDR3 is TGTGCCAGCAGTTCTGACAGGGGCCGACAGCCCCAGCATTTT. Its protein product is CASSSDRGRQPQHF.

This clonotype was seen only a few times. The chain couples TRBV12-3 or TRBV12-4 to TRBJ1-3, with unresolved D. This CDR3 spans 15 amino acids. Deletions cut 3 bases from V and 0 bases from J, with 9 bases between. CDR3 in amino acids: CASSFEPRSGNTIYF. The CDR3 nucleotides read TGTGCCAGCAGTTTTGAGCCCCGCTCTGGAAACACCATATATTTT.

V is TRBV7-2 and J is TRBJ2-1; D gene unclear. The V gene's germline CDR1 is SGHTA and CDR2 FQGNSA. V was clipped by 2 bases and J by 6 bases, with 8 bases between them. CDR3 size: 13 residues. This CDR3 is CASSLLRLNEQFF. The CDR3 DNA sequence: TGTGCCAGCAGCTTACTACGACTCAATGAGCAGTTCTTC.

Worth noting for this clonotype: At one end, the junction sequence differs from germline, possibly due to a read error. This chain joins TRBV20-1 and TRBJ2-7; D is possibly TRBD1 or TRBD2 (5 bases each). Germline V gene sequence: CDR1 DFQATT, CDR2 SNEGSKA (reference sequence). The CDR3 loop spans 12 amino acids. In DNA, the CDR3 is TGCAGTGCACCGGGGACGGCCGCCGAGGAGTACTTC. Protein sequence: CSAPGTAAEEYF.

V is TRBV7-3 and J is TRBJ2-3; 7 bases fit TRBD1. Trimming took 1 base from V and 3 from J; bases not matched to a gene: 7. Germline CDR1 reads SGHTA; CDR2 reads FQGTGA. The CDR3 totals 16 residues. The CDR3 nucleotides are TGTGCCAGCAGCTTAAGCCTAGGGGGCGGAACAGATACGCAGTATTTT. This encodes CASSLSLGGGTDTQYF. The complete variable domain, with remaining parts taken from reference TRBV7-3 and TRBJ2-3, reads GAGVSQTPSNKVTEKGKYVELRCDPISGHTALYWYRQSLGQGPEFLIYFQGTGAADDSGLPNDRFFAVRPEGSVSTLKIQRTERGDSAVYLCASSLSLGGGTDTQYFGPGTRLTVL.

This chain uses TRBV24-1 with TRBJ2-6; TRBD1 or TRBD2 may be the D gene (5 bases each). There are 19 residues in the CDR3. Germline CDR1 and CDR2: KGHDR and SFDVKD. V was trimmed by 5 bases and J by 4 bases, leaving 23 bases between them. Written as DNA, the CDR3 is TGTGCCACCAGTGCCTACCCTCGGGACGGCGGTAAAGGGGCCAACGTCCTGACTTTC. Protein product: CATSAYPRDGGKGANVLTF.

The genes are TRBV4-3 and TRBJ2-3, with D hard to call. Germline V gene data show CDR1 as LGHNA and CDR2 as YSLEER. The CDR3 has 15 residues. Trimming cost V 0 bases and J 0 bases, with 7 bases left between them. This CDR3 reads CASSQDSRSTDTQYF. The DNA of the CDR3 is TGCGCCAGCAGCCAAGACTCGAGAAGCACAGATACGCAGTATTTT.

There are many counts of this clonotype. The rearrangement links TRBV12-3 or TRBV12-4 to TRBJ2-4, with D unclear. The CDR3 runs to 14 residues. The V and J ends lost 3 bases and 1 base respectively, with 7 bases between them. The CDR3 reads CASSFEGAKNIQYF. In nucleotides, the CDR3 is TGTGCCAGCAGTTTTGAAGGGGCCAAAAACATTCAGTACTTC.

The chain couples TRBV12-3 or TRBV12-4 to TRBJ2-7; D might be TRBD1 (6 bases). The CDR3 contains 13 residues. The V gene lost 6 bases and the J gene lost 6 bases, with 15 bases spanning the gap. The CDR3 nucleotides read TGTGCCAGCAGCCGCAGCTCGACAGGCGAGCAGTACTTC. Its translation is CASSRSSTGEQYF.

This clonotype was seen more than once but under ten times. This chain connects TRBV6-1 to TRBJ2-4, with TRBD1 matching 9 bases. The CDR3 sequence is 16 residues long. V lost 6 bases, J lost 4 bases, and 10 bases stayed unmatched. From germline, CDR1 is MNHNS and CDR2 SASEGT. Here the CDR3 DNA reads TGTGCCAGCAGGTCCCCCTACGGACAGGGGAAAAACATTCAGTACTTC. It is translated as CASRSPYGQGKNIQYF.

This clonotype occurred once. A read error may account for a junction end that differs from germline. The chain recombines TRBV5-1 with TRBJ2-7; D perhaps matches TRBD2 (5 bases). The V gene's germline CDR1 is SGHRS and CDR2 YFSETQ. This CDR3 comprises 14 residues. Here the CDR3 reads CSSSLSTSSYEQYF. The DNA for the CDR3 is TGCTCCAGCAGCTTGAGTACTAGCTCCTACGAGCAGTACTTC.

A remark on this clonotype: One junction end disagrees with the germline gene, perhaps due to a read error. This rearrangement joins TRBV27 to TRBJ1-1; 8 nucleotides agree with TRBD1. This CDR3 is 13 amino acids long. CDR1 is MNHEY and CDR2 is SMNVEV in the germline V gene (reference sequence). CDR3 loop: CASSLGQGTGAFF. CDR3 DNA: TGTGCCAGCAGTTTAGGACAGGGTACTGGAGCTTTCTTT.

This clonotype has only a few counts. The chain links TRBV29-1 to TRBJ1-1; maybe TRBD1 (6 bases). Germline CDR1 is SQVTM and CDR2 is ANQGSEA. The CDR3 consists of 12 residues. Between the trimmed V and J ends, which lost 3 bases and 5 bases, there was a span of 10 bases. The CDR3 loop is CSVDATGTEAFF. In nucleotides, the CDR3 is TGCAGCGTTGATGCCACAGGGACTGAAGCTTTCTTT.

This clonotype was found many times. CDR3 in DNA: TGTGCCAGCAGGAGGCTAGCCCAGAACACCGGGGAGCTGTTTTTT. Its translation is CASRRLAQNTGELFF. V is TRBV6-1 and J is TRBJ2-2; D is possibly TRBD2 (5 bases). This CDR3 has 15 residues. V lost 6 bases and J 1 base, leaving 12 bases between the germline ends. Germline V gives CDR1 MNHNS, CDR2 SASEGT.

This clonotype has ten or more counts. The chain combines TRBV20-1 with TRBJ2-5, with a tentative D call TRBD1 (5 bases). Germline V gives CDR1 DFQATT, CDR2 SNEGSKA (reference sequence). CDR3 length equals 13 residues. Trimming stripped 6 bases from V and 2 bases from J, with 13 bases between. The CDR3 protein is CSAKLTVQETQYF. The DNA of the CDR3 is TGCAGTGCAAAGCTGACAGTACAAGAGACCCAGTACTTC.

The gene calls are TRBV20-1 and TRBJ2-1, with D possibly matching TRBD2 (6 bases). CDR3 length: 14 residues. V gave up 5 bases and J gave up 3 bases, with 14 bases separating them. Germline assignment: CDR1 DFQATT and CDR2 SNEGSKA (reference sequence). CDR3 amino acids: CSAEGASDYNEQFF. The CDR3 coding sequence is TGCAGTGCTGAAGGGGCTAGCGACTACAATGAGCAGTTCTTC.

CDR3 region: CASSFITGTGNSNQPQHF. The CDR3 DNA reads as TGTGCCAGCAGTTTTATAACCGGGACAGGGAATAGCAATCAGCCCCAGCATTTT. The chain carries TRBV12-3 or TRBV12-4 and TRBJ1-5, with 9 bases aligning to TRBD1. V lost 3 bases and J lost 0; bases outside the gene matches: 9. CDR3 length: 18 amino acids.

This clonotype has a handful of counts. The CDR3 DNA reads as TGTGCCACCAGCAGAGATCTCGGGAGCGGGGAGACCCAGTACTTC. This encodes CATSRDLGSGETQYF. The rearrangement links TRBV15 to TRBJ2-5; maybe TRBD2 (6 bases). The ends were cut back, 0 bases at V and 5 bases at J, with 13 bases in the middle. CDR3 length equals 15 residues. CDR1 LNHNV and CDR2 YYDKDF come from the germline V gene (reference sequence).